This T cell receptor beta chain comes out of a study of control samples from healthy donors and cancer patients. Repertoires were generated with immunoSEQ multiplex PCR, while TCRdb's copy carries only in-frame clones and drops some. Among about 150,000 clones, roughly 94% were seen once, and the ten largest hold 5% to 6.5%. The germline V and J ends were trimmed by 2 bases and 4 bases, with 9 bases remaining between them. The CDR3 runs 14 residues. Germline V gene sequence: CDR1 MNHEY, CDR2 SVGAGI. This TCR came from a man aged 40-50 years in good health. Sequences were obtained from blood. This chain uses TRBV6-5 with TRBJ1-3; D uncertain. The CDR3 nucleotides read TGTGCCAGCAGTTACCAGGAGGTCGGAAACACCATATATTTT. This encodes CASSYQEVGNTIYF.